The clone carrying this T cell receptor (beta chain) was counted a single time. The entry originates in a study of blood T cell repertoires in COVID-19. TCRdb's copy holds only in-frame clones and misses some; the assay was immunoSEQ multiplex PCR. The sample consists of 150,000 to 200,000 clones, 80% to 90% of them appearing once. V lost 4 bases and J 0 bases, leaving 12 bases between the germline ends. CDR1 and CDR2 from the germline V gene are SGHVS and FQNEAQ. This CDR3 spans 15 amino acids. V is TRBV7-8 and J is TRBJ1-1; weak D call: TRBD1 (6 bases). The sequenced sample consisted of PBMCs or T cells enriched from blood (not recorded which). The receptor's source is a man aged 45-60 years who had recovered from COVID-19. The CDR3 loop is CASSSTGLMNTEAFF. The CDR3 DNA reads as TGTGCCAGCAGCTCGACAGGACTTATGAACACTGAAGCTTTCTTT.